These 19 T cell receptor beta chains originate from one sample sequenced in a study of low-dose radiotherapy and immunotherapy resistance in tumors. Primers targeting TRAV and TRBV primed first-strand cDNA, covering alpha and beta chains. Amplification of TCRs used a constant-region primer and V-primer adapter for 15 to 25 PCR cycles. TCRdb reprocessed the reads via MiXCR and lists one record per CDR3 protein. The sample holds about 14,000 distinct CDR3 sequences, under 55% seen once. These receptors came from a human donor with advanced metastatic prostate, ovarian, gallbladder or colorectal cancer (not recorded which). This table probably holds off-target reads from a library built for another chain.

This clonotype was recorded a few times. The chain uses TRBV9 and TRBJ2-5; 7 bases map to TRBD2. This CDR3 contains 15 residues. The germline V gene has CDR1 SGDLS and CDR2 YYNGEE. V lost 0 bases to trimming and J lost 4 bases; unmatched junction nucleotides: 6. CDR3 bases: TGTGCCAGCAGCGTAGACGATACTAGCGCAGAGACCCAGTACTTC. This translates into CASSVDDTSAETQYF.

The genes are TRBV5-1 and TRBJ1-1; tentative D call: TRBD1 (6 bases). Trimming left V 4 bases short and J 3 bases short, with 16 bases between. Looked up from germline, CDR1 is SGHRS and CDR2 is YFSETQ. The CDR3 has 15 residues. DNA of the CDR3: TGCGCCAGCAGCCAAACACAGGGTGTTGACACTGAAGCTTTCTTT. It encodes CASSQTQGVDTEAFF. The variable domain in full, with the rest retrieved from reference TRBV5-1 and TRBJ1-1, is KAGVTQTPRYLIKTRGQQVTLSCSPISGHRSVSWYQQTPGQGLQFLFEYFSETQRNKGNFPGRFSGRQFSNSRSEMNVSTLELGDSALYLCASSQTQGVDTEAFFGQGTRLTVV.

The genes are TRBV29-1 and TRBJ2-3; D ambiguous. Trimming removed 0 bases from V and 3 bases from J, with 10 bases in between. The CDR3 is 14 amino acids. The germline V gene has CDR1 SQVTM and CDR2 ANQGSEA. The CDR3 here is CSVEDRGRTDTQYF. The CDR3 coding sequence is TGCAGCGTTGAAGATCGTGGGCGTACAGATACGCAGTATTTT.

The chain joins TRBV3-1 to TRBJ1-4; D remains ambiguous. Germline lookup yields CDR1 LGHDT and CDR2 YNNKEL (reference sequence). The CDR3 sequence is 13 residues long. V shed 6 bases and J shed 7 bases, with 12 bases lying between them. CDR3 nucleotides: TGTGCCAGCAGACGGACCACGGGTGAAAAACTGTTTTTT. Translating gives CASRRTTGEKLFF.

The V call is TRBV7-9, the J call TRBJ2-5, with a tentative D call TRBD2 (5 bases). Per germline, CDR1 SEHNR and CDR2 FQNEAQ (reference sequence). Trimming pared 1 base from V and 5 bases from J, leaving 8 bases between. CDR3 size: 13 residues. CDR3: CASSLEQRETQYF. The CDR3 DNA reads TGTGCCAGCAGCTTAGAGCAGCGGGAGACCCAGTACTTC. The variable domain in full, completed from reference TRBV7-9 and TRBJ2-5, reads DTGVSQNPRHKITKRGQNVTFRCDPISEHNRLYWYRQTLGQGPEFLTYFQNEAQLEKSRLLSDRFSAERPKGSFSTLEIQRTEQGDSAMYLCASSLEQRETQYFGPGTRLLVL.

The rearrangement links TRBV20-1 to TRBJ2-3; 11 nucleotides agree with TRBD1. This CDR3 contains 13 residues. The germline V gene encodes CDR1 DFQATT and CDR2 SNEGSKA (reference sequence). The J segment lost 4 bases and the V segment lost 6 bases, leaving 3 bases of the junction unmatched. The CDR3 coding sequence is TGCAGTGCCGGACAGGGGGCCGCAGATACGCAGTATTTT. Translated, it gives CSAGQGAADTQYF.

Worth noting for this clonotype: One junction end disagrees with the germline gene, perhaps due to a read error. The chain carries TRBV29-1 and TRBJ2-7, with TRBD2 matching 10 bases. The CDR3 consists of 14 residues. Germline values: CDR1 SQVTM, CDR2 ANQGSEA. The CDR3 nucleotides read TGCAGCGTGGAAGGGACTAGCGAGACCTACGAGCAGTACTTC. Its translation is CSVEGTSETYEQYF.

The rearrangement links TRBV28 to TRBJ2-1, with D maybe TRBD2 (6 bases). This CDR3 contains 15 residues. Germline-derived CDR1 and CDR2 are MDHEN and SYDVKM. V was clipped by 5 bases and J by 4 bases, with 15 bases between them. CDR3 in amino acids: CASSPLGGTYNEQFF. Here the CDR3 DNA reads TGTGCCAGCAGTCCCTTGGGGGGAACTTACAATGAGCAGTTCTTC.

The chain couples TRBV5-4 to TRBJ2-2; D gene uncertain. The CDR3 has 14 residues. The germline gives CDR1 SGHNT, CDR2 YYREEE (reference sequence). Trimming pared 1 base from V and 4 bases from J, leaving 8 bases between. The CDR3: CASSLPPSTGELFF. In DNA, the CDR3 is TGTGCCAGCAGCTTGCCACCAAGCACCGGGGAGCTGTTTTTT.

The chain links TRBV7-2 to TRBJ2-5; tentatively, D is TRBD2 (5 bases). Germline V CDR1 and CDR2: SGHTA, FQGNSA. This CDR3 has 13 amino acids. Trimming removed 0 bases at V and 4 bases at J, with 6 bases between. The CDR3: CASSLAEVETQYF. CDR3 nucleotide sequence: TGTGCCAGCAGCTTAGCGGAGGTAGAGACCCAGTACTTC.

The rearrangement joins TRBV6-2 or TRBV6-3 to TRBJ1-1; D possibly corresponds to TRBD1 (5 bases). The germline V and J ends were trimmed by 6 bases and 0 bases, with 11 bases remaining between them. CDR1 is MNHEY, CDR2 SVGEGT, per germline. The CDR3 loop spans 14 amino acids. The CDR3 DNA reads as TGTGCCAGCAGACCGGGACTCATGAACACTGAAGCTTTCTTT. Its protein product is CASRPGLMNTEAFF.

This clonotype was counted a single time. The gene calls are TRBV28 and TRBJ1-2; D gene ambiguous. Per germline, CDR1 MDHEN and CDR2 SYDVKM. This CDR3 region has 15 residues. V lost 3 bases and J lost 8, with 19 bases in between. CDR3 bases: TGTGCCAGCAGTTTTTCAGCCGCCGGATGGGTAGGCTACACCTTC. Translated: CASSFSAAGWVGYTF.

The genes are TRBV11-2 and TRBJ2-7, with 9 bases fitting TRBD2. Germline trimming cut 0 bases from V and 10 bases from J; bases unmatched to any gene: 7. From germline, CDR1 is SGHAT and CDR2 FQNNGV. The length of the CDR3 is 14 residues. CDR3 in amino acids: CASSLEAGGESQYF. CDR3 bases: TGTGCCAGCAGCTTAGAAGCGGGAGGCGAATCCCAGTACTTC.

The chain links TRBV5-1 to TRBJ2-1; 9 nucleotides match TRBD2. The V and J ends lost 6 bases and 9 bases, in that order; junction bases with no gene match: 7. Germline V gives CDR1 SGHRS, CDR2 YFSETQ. The CDR3 contains 13 residues. CDR3 sequence: CASTPKTSGEQFF. The CDR3 coding sequence is TGCGCCAGCACACCCAAGACTAGCGGTGAGCAGTTCTTC.

The chain couples TRBV5-1 to TRBJ2-1; 12 bases are shared with TRBD2. V lost 0 bases to trimming and J lost 4 bases; unmatched junction nucleotides: 17. The V gene's germline CDR1 is SGHRS and CDR2 YFSETQ. The CDR3 consists of 21 residues. CDR3 DNA sequence: TGCGCCAGCAGCTTGGCGCCGGGCATTCCTAGCGGGAGGGCATATTACAATGAGCAGTTCTTC. It codes for CASSLAPGIPSGRAYYNEQFF.

This clonotype turned up a few times. The rearrangement uses TRBV2 and TRBJ1-2, with TRBD1 matching 7 bases. V lost 6 bases and J lost 8; bases outside the gene matches: 12. This CDR3 has 14 residues. Germline CDR1 is SNHLY and CDR2 is FYNNEI. The CDR3, as DNA: TGTGCCAGCAGAAACATCGGACAGGCTTGGGGCTACACCTTC. Its protein is CASRNIGQAWGYTF.

V and J are TRBV30 and TRBJ2-6; TRBD2 might be the D (5 bases). The V end lost 5 bases, the J end lost 1 base, and 6 bases lay between the germline ends. Germline lookup yields CDR1 GTSNPN and CDR2 SVGIG (reference sequence). The CDR3 extends over 13 amino acids. The CDR3, as DNA: TGTGCCTGGCGGGGATCTGGGGCCAACGTCCTGACTTTC. It encodes CAWRGSGANVLTF.

The J gene is TRBJ2-7, the V gene TRBV20-1; perhaps TRBD2 as D (5 bases). V lost 6 bases to trimming and J lost 0 bases, with 15 bases between them. In germline, CDR1 is DFQATT, CDR2 SNEGSKA (reference sequence). This CDR3 is 14 amino acids long. The CDR3 region has the DNA TGCAGTGCGCAGAGGGCTGGGAGCTCCTACGAGCAGTACTTC. Translated, it gives CSAQRAGSSYEQYF.

The CDR3 reads CASSVEGARNTEAFF. CDR3 in DNA: TGTGCCAGCAGCGTAGAAGGGGCGCGGAACACTGAAGCTTTCTTT. The chain links TRBV9 to TRBJ1-1, with D maybe TRBD1 (5 bases). The CDR3 is 15 amino acids. Looked up from germline, CDR1 is SGDLS and CDR2 is YYNGEE. Trimming left V 0 bases short and J 1 base short, with 10 bases between.